The rows below give T cell receptor beta chains drawn from one sample of a study of shared clonotypes between healthy human individuals. Data came from immunoSEQ multiplex PCR; TCRdb stores just in-frame clones and leaves some out. The sample carries more than 2 million clones, 85% to 95% recorded once. Sequenced input: naive CD4+ T cells sorted from blood. These receptors all stem from a young man in good health. The CDR3 runs from the conserved cysteine through the conserved F or W. The order of the fields is V gene, clone size, CDR3 length, J gene, D gene, CDR3 DNA, CDR3 protein. D genes are given only for firm matches. Clone size is stated in some rows and not others, as once, few, many or a class when expanded.

TRBV10-1	-	16	TRBJ2-3	TRBD1	TGCGCCAGCTCCGGCCAACCAGGGGGAAGCACAGATACGCAGTATTTT	CASSGQPGGSTDTQYF
TRBV18	-	16	TRBJ2-3	TRBD2	TGTGCCAGCTCACCACCGGTCGGGACTAGCGTGGATACGCAGTATTTT	CASSPPVGTSVDTQYF
TRBV19	once	13	TRBJ1-5	-	TGTGCCAGTAGTATAGCAGGGAATCAGCCCCAGCATTTT	CASSIAGNQPQHF
TRBV7-9	once	15	TRBJ2-5	TRBD1	TGTGCCAGCAGCTTAGCATCAGGGGGTACGGAGACCCAGTACTTC	CASSLASGGTETQYF
TRBV6-1	-	14	TRBJ1-1	TRBD1	TGTGCCAGCAGTTTACAGGGGTTGAACACTGAAGCTTTCTTT	CASSLQGLNTEAFF
TRBV2	-	15	TRBJ2-3	TRBD2	TGTGCCAGCAGTGAAAGACTAGCCAAGACAGATACGCAGTATTTT	CASSERLAKTDTQYF
TRBV27	-	16	TRBJ1-5	-	TGTGCCAGCAGTCCGTTGAGGGCCCCTAGCAATCAGCCCCAGCATTTT	CASSPLRAPSNQPQHF
TRBV5-1	-	16	TRBJ2-2	TRBD2	TGCGCCAGCAGCCCTTTGGCGGGAGGGCCCCCCGGGGAGCTGTTTTTT	CASSPLAGGPPGELFF
TRBV7-6	-	14	TRBJ2-1	-	TGTGCCAGCAGCTTAGGACTAGAAGGCAGTGAGCAGTTCTTC	CASSLGLEGSEQFF
TRBV5-1	-	15	TRBJ2-5	TRBD2	TGCGCCAGCAGCTTGCTAGCGGGGCCCCAAGAGACCCAGTACTTC	CASSLLAGPQETQYF
TRBV4-3	-	14	TRBJ2-3	-	TGCGCCAGCAGCCAAGGATTTGTCCCAGATACGCAGTATTTT	CASSQGFVPDTQYF
TRBV29-1	once	12	TRBJ2-7	-	TGCAGCGTTGTGGGGGACAAATACGAGCAGTACTTC	CSVVGDKYEQYF
TRBV6-1	-	13	TRBJ1-2	-	TGTGCCAGCAGTGAAGGGTCTAACTATGGCTACACCTTC	CASSEGSNYGYTF
TRBV19	-	16	TRBJ2-2	TRBD1	TGTGCCAGTAGTATACGGACAGGGAAGAACACCGGGGAGCTGTTTTTT	CASSIRTGKNTGELFF
TRBV28	-	13	TRBJ2-7	-	TGTGCCAGCAGTTTTAGGGGGGCCTACGAGCAGTACTTC	CASSFRGAYEQYF
TRBV6-5	-	15	TRBJ2-6	TRBD2	TGTGCCAGCAGTTACACACTAGCGGGGTCCAACGTCCTGACTTTC	CASSYTLAGSNVLTF
TRBV19	once	16	TRBJ2-2	TRBD1	TGTGCCAGTAGCCCCACAGGGGGCTGGGGGGCCGGGGAGCTGTTTTTT	CASSPTGGWGAGELFF
TRBV7-8	-	15	TRBJ1-5	-	TGTGCCAGCAGCTTACGCGGCCAGAGCAATCAGCCCCAGCATTTT	CASSLRGQSNQPQHF
TRBV16	-	14	TRBJ1-1	-	TGTGCCAGCAGCCGGGCAGGCAAGAACACTGAAGCTTTCTTT	CASSRAGKNTEAFF
TRBV10-1	-	15	TRBJ2-1	TRBD2	TGCGCCAGCAGTGGTAGCGGGGGGCCGAGCGGTGAGCAGTTCTTC	CASSGSGGPSGEQFF
TRBV11-2	-	15	TRBJ2-1	TRBD1	TGTGCCAGCAGCTCACTTCAGGGGGCATACAATGAGCAGTTCTTC	CASSSLQGAYNEQFF
TRBV4-2	once	17	TRBJ2-6	-	TGTGCCAGCAGTCTTACAGCAACCAGCTCTGGGGCCAACGTCCTGACTTTC	CASSLTATSSGANVLTF
TRBV9	-	14	TRBJ2-5	-	TGTGCCAGCAGCGTAGCGGGCTACCAAGAGACCCAGTACTTC	CASSVAGYQETQYF
TRBV18	-	15	TRBJ1-1	-	TGTGCCAGCTCACCACAACCCTCAGATTGGACTGAAGCTTTCTTT	CASSPQPSDWTEAFF
TRBV9	once	15	TRBJ1-2	-	TGTGCCAGCAGCGTCGACTCCCAGGGATTGTATGGCTACACCTTC	CASSVDSQGLYGYTF
TRBV5-5	-	18	TRBJ1-6	-	TGTGCCAGCAGCTACACGTCTGGTTGGACAGTCTTTAATTCACCCCTCCACTTT	CASSYTSGWTVFNSPLHF